These 9 T cell receptor beta chains originate from one sample sequenced in a study of cytomegalovirus exposure and HLA in healthy donors. The PCR ran on 60 Vbeta and 13 Jbeta primers. Assay used: immunoSEQ multiplex PCR; TCRdb lists only in-frame clones, some missing. The sample holds roughly 150,000 clones, approximately 70% seen once. The sequencing sample was made of PBMCs. All receptors derive from a human donor in good health.

This clone was observed a single time. The chain recombines TRBV27 with TRBJ1-2, with 8 bases that match TRBD1. CDR1 is MNHEY and CDR2 is SMNVEV in the germline V gene (reference sequence). CDR3 length: 13 residues. The V gene end was trimmed by 6 bases and the J gene end by 4 bases; junction bases not matched to a gene: 4. CDR3 nucleotide sequence: TGTGCCAGCAGCAAGGACAGGGTCTATGGCTACACCTTC. This codes for CASSKDRVYGYTF.

The J gene is TRBJ2-1, the V gene TRBV5-1, with 10 bases aligning to TRBD1. The V and J ends lost 7 bases and 4 bases, in that order; junction bases with no gene match: 17. Germline lookup yields CDR1 SGHRS and CDR2 YFSETQ. The length of the CDR3 is 18 residues. The CDR3, as DNA: TGCGCCAGCCTCCTTAGTCCCGGGACAGGGGCGGCGTACAATGAGCAGTTCTTC. Translation gives CASLLSPGTGAAYNEQFF.

The V and J genes are TRBV2 and TRBJ2-2, with D possibly TRBD1 on 6 matching bases. Germline V gene data show CDR1 as SNHLY and CDR2 as FYNNEI. Trimming stripped 5 bases from V and 0 bases from J, with 10 bases between. This CDR3 contains 15 residues. Written as DNA, the CDR3 is TGTGCCAGCAGTCGGACAGCCACGAACACCGGGGAGCTGTTTTTT. Its translation is CASSRTATNTGELFF. Full variable domain (remainder filled in from reference TRBV2 and TRBJ2-2): EPEVTQTPSHQVTQMGQEVILRCVPISNHLYFYWYRQILGQKVEFLVSFYNNEISEKSEIFDDQFSVERPDGSNFTLKIRSTKLEDSAMYFCASSRTATNTGELFFGEGSRLTVL.

In its sample, this clone was seen a few times. This rearrangement joins TRBV28 to TRBJ1-2; D is ambiguous. This CDR3 spans 13 amino acids. Germline V gene lookup returns CDR1 MDHEN and CDR2 SYDVKM. V lost 7 bases and J lost 5, with 14 bases in between. The CDR3 loop reads CASTLEGPYGYTF. DNA of the CDR3: TGTGCCAGCACCTTGGAGGGCCCTTATGGCTACACCTTC.

The V call is TRBV27, the J call TRBJ1-5, with D hard to call. Trimming cost V 2 bases and J 7 bases, with 9 bases left between them. The CDR3 spans 13 residues. CDR1 MNHEY and CDR2 SMNVEV come from the germline V gene (reference sequence). The CDR3 DNA reads TGTGCCAGCAGTTTAACGGGCGGGCAGCCCCAGCATTTT. Its translation is CASSLTGGQPQHF.

J is TRBJ2-7 and V is TRBV11-3; no firm D call. V gave up 4 bases and J gave up 5 bases, with 6 bases separating them. Germline-derived CDR1 and CDR2 are SGHNT and YENEEA. The CDR3 totals 11 residues. The CDR3 DNA is TGTGCCAGCAGCTATCACAACGAGCAGTACTTC. Its protein product is CASSYHNEQYF.

V usage is TRBV6-6 and J usage is TRBJ2-2; D remains ambiguous. The V and J ends lost 6 bases and 5 bases respectively, with 4 bases between them. This CDR3 comprises 11 residues. CDR1 MNHNY and CDR2 SVGAGI come from the germline V gene (reference sequence). CDR3 region: CASSVTGELFF. The DNA of the CDR3 is TGTGCCAGCAGCGTGACCGGGGAGCTGTTTTTT.

The chain carries TRBV18 and TRBJ2-5; TRBD2 agrees at 10 bases. The ends lost 3 bases at V and 4 bases at J; junction bases unmatched: 5. This CDR3 contains 15 residues. The germline gives CDR1 KGHSH, CDR2 LQKENI. The CDR3 protein is CASSPASGSGETQYF. CDR3 in DNA: TGTGCCAGCTCACCGGCTAGCGGGAGTGGAGAGACCCAGTACTTC.

V and J are TRBV6-1 and TRBJ2-5; D possibly corresponds to TRBD1 (6 bases). Trimming shortened V by 8 bases and J by 3 bases, and 7 bases separated the two germline ends. The CDR3 has 11 residues. The germline V gene encodes CDR1 MNHNS and CDR2 SASEGT. The CDR3 DNA reads TGTGCCAGCCGGACAGAAGAGACCCAGTACTTC. Amino acid sequence: CASRTEETQYF.